Presented here are 6 T cell receptor beta chains from one specimen sequenced in a study of Ad26.COV2.S vaccination and SARS-CoV-2 variants. Assay: immunoSEQ multiplex PCR; the TCRdb copy retains only in-frame clones and omits some. The sample records 380,000 or so clones, 83% being singletons. Described treatment: over 15 received Ad26.COV2.S at low or high dose, single or two shots; about 5 received placebo; per-sample allocation not given. Day 63 after the first vaccine or placebo injection was the time point for sampling. Here the sequenced sample was peripheral blood, taken in a trial of Ad26.COV2.S vaccine versus placebo. The receptor source for this set is a person aged 18 to 59 who received the Ad26.COV2.S COVID-19 vaccine or a placebo.

The rearrangement links TRBV27 to TRBJ1-1; 8 bases agree with TRBD1. This CDR3 comprises 14 residues. V was clipped by 3 bases and J by 5 bases; unmatched bases: 5. CDR1 is MNHEY and CDR2 is SMNVEV in the germline V gene (reference sequence). The CDR3 loop is CASSFLTGGTEAFF. CDR3 sequence (DNA): TGTGCCAGCAGTTTCCTTACAGGGGGGACTGAAGCTTTCTTT.

This clone was seen once. This sequence joins TRBV9 and TRBJ2-4, with 8 bases lining up with TRBD1. The length of the CDR3 is 14 residues. Per germline, CDR1 SGDLS and CDR2 YYNGEE. J was trimmed by 7 bases and V by 3 bases; bases with no gene match: 6. Here the CDR3 reads CASSEDRGWNIQYF. As DNA, the CDR3 is TGTGCCAGCAGCGAAGACAGGGGATGGAACATTCAGTACTTC.

The chain recombines TRBV3-1 (or the pseudogene TRBV3-2) with TRBJ1-2, with unresolved D. This CDR3 is 15 amino acids long. Trimming pared 0 bases from V and 0 bases from J, leaving 8 bases between. The germline V gene encodes CDR1 LGHDT and CDR2 YNNKEL (reference sequence). The CDR3 protein is CASSQEWQTNYGYTF. The CDR3 DNA reads TGTGCCAGCAGCCAAGAATGGCAAACTAACTATGGCTACACCTTC.

This clone was detected only once. J is TRBJ1-4 and V is TRBV6-5; weak D call: TRBD1 (6 bases). Trimming took off 7 bases at V and 5 bases at J, with 17 bases between the two ends. Germline V lookup: CDR1 MNHEY, CDR2 SVGAGI. This CDR3 spans 15 amino acids. The CDR3 DNA follows: TGTGCCAGCAATTTAGGACAGCTGGGGAATGAAAAACTGTTTTTT. Translated, it gives CASNLGQLGNEKLFF.

The V call is TRBV7-2, the J call TRBJ2-3; 13 nucleotides agree with TRBD2. V dropped 2 bases and J dropped 6; count of bases not matched to a gene: 11. The germline V gene has CDR1 SGHTA and CDR2 FQGNSA. The CDR3 length is 18 residues. The CDR3 here is CASSLTSGGAGPMDTQYF. CDR3 in DNA: TGTGCCAGCAGCTTAACTAGCGGGGGGGCTGGGCCGATGGATACGCAGTATTTT.

The J gene is TRBJ1-1, the V gene TRBV6-2 or TRBV6-3; the D is unclear. Per the germline V gene, CDR1 is MNHEY and CDR2 is SVGEGT. This CDR3 has 15 amino acids. The germline V and J ends were trimmed by 1 base and 1 base, with 10 bases remaining between them. The DNA of the CDR3 is TGTGCCAGCAGTTACTACGGAGCAGGGAACACTGAAGCTTTCTTT. It encodes CASSYYGAGNTEAFF.